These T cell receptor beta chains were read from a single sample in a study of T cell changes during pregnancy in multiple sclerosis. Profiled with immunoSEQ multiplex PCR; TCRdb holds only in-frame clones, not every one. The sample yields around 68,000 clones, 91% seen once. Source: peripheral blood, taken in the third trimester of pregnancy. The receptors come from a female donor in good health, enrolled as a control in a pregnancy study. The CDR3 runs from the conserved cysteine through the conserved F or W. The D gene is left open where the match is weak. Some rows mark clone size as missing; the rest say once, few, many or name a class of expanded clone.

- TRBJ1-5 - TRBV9 CARGGFSKLTGQPQHF TGTGCCAGAGGAGGGTTCTCCAAATTAACGGGTCAGCCCCAGCATTTT
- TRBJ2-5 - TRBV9 CASSVVASGLATQYF TGTGCCAGCAGCGTAGTGGCTTCGGGGTTGGCAACCCAGTACTTC
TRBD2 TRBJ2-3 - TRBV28 CASSFGLAEQTSTDTQYF TGTGCCAGCAGTTTCGGACTAGCGGAGCAAACTAGCACAGATACGCAGTATTTT
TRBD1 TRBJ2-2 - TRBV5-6 CASSYRDSNTGELFF TGTGCCAGCAGTTACCGGGACAGTAACACCGGGGAGCTGTTTTTT
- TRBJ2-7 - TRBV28 CASSDQGTSYEQYF TGTGCCAGCTCGGACCAGGGCACTTCCTACGAGCAGTACTTC
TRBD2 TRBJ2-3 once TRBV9 CASSVVSRGDRYF TGTGCCAGCAGCGTAGTCTCCCGGGGGGATAGGTATTTT
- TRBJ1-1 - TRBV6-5 CASSWRGTEAFF TGTGCCAGCAGTTGGCGCGGCACTGAAGCTTTCTTT
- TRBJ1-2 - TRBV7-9 CASRHTSGVWGYGYTF TGTGCCAGCAGACACACGTCGGGGGTTTGGGGCTATGGCTACACCTTC
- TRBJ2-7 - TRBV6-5 CASSPSGYYEQYF TGTGCCAGCAGCCCGAGCGGGTACTACGAGCAGTACTTC
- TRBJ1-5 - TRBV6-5 CAAGHQPQHF TGTGCGGCAGGTCATCAGCCCCAGCATTTT
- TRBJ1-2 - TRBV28 CASSKAGVSGGYTF TGTGCCAGCAGTAAAGCCGGGGTCTCAGGTGGCTACACCTTC
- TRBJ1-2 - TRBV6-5 CASSQAWSYGYTF TGTGCCAGCAGTCAAGCGTGGAGCTATGGCTACACCTTC
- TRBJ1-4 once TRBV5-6 CASSSDRNEKLFF TGTGCCAGCAGCTCCGACAGGAATGAAAAACTGTTTTTT
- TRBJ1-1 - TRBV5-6 CASSLARRSTEAFF TGTGCCAGCAGCCTCGCGCGTAGGAGTACTGAAGCTTTCTTT
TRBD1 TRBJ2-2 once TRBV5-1 CASSWGTGRRTGELFF TGCGCCAGCAGCTGGGGGACAGGGAGAAGAACCGGGGAGCTGTTTTTT
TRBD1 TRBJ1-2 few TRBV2 CASGDRKNGYTF TGTGCCAGTGGGGACAGGAAAAATGGCTACACCTTC
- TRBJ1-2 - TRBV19 CASSRTGILEDYGYTF TGTGCCAGTAGTAGAACCGGCATCCTTGAGGACTATGGCTACACCTTC
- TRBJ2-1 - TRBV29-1 CSVEDTSALTWDMFF TGCAGCGTTGAAGATACTAGCGCTCTAACCTGGGACATGTTCTTC
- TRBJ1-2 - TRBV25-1 CASSSRSTQRDGYTF TGTGCCAGCAGTTCTCGCAGCACCCAGAGGGATGGCTACACCTTC
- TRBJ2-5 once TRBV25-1 CASSFKTQYF TGTGCCAGCAGTTTCAAGACCCAGTACTTC
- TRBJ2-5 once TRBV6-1 CASRQGQGETQYF TGTGCCAGCAGGCAGGGACAAGGAGAGACCCAGTACTTC
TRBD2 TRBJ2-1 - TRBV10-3 CAISERLAGEAYNEQFF TGTGCCATCAGTGAGCGCCTAGCGGGAGAGGCCTACAATGAGCAGTTCTTC
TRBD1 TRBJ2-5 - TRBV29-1 CSVGQGAGETQYF TGCAGCGTTGGACAGGGGGCAGGGGAGACCCAGTACTTC
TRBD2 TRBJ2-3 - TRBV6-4 CASSDSGAAGGLNTQYF TGTGCCAGCAGTGACTCGGGGGCTGCGGGAGGGCTGAATACGCAGTATTTT
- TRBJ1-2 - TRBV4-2 CASSQAGGVSYGYTF TGTGCCAGCAGCCAAGCTGGCGGGGTTTCCTATGGCTACACCTTC
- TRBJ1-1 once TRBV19 CASSIEGGRMNTEAFF TGTGCCAGTAGTATAGAGGGGGGTAGGATGAACACTGAAGCTTTCTTT
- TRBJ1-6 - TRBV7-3 CASSSTRGSPLHF TGTGCCAGCAGCTCCACCCGAGGATCACCCCTCCACTTT
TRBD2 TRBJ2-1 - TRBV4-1 CASSQVLAVLYNEQFF TGCGCCAGCAGCCAAGTCCTAGCGGTATTATACAATGAGCAGTTCTTC
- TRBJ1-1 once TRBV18 CASSPHPEMNTEAFF TGTGCCAGCTCACCACACCCAGAAATGAACACTGAAGCTTTCTTT
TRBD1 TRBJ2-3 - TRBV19 CASSYPDRGHADTQYF TGTGCCAGTAGCTACCCCGACAGGGGGCACGCAGATACGCAGTATTTT
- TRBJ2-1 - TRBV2 CASRIDRQLYNEQFF TGTGCCAGTAGAATCGACAGGCAACTTTACAATGAGCAGTTCTTC
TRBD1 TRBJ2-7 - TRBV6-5 CASSWDRTYEQYF TGTGCCAGCAGTTGGGACAGAACCTACGAGCAGTACTTC
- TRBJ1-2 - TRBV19 CASSMDHFGSGATYHYGYTF TGTGCCAGTAGTATGGATCATTTCGGTTCAGGGGCGACCTATCACTATGGCTACACCTTC